This entry lists 29 T cell receptor beta chains sequenced from one sample in a study of shared clonotypes between healthy human individuals. Profiled with immunoSEQ multiplex PCR; TCRdb holds only in-frame clones, not every one. In the table there are some 2,400,000 clones, approximately 96% of which are singletons. Sequencing was carried out using naive CD4+ T cells sorted from blood. Sample subset: CD45RA+ positively selected. These receptors all come from a man aged 18 to 30 in good health.

The rearrangement uses TRBV5-1 and TRBJ1-5; a weak D match, TRBD1 (6 bases). The CDR3 runs 15 residues. CDR1 is SGHRS, CDR2 YFSETQ, per germline. Trimming took 5 bases from V and 1 from J, leaving 13 bases between them. The CDR3 reads CASRRTAGSNQPQHF. The CDR3 bases are TGCGCCAGCAGAAGGACAGCTGGGAGCAATCAGCCCCAGCATTTT.

The chain employs TRBV7-3 and TRBJ2-4; D possibly matches TRBD1 or TRBD2 (5 bases each). V was pared by 5 bases and J by 7 bases, with 12 bases between. CDR1 is SGHTA and CDR2 is FQGTGA in the germline V gene. This CDR3 comprises 13 residues. DNA of the CDR3: TGTGCCAGCAGCCCACCCGGGACGAACATTCAGTACTTC. Translated, it gives CASSPPGTNIQYF. Drawing the rest from reference TRBV7-3 and TRBJ2-4, the complete variable domain is GAGVSQTPSNKVTEKGKYVELRCDPISGHTALYWYRQSLGQGPEFLIYFQGTGAADDSGLPNDRFFAVRPEGSVSTLKIQRTERGDSAVYLCASSPPGTNIQYFGAGTRLSVL.

With regard to this clone: Sequence at one end of the junction differs from germline and may be a read error. The chain couples TRBV5-8 to TRBJ1-3; D uncertain. In germline, CDR1 is SGHTS, CDR2 YDEGEE. The length of the CDR3 is 11 residues. CDR3 in amino acids: CASSWEVGLRF. The CDR3 coding sequence is TGTGCCAGCAGCTGGGAAGTTGGCCTGCGGTTT. Full variable domain (remainder filled in from reference TRBV5-8 and TRBJ1-3): EAGVTQSPTHLIKTRGQQATLRCSPISGHTSVYWYQQALGLGLQFLLWYDEGEERNRGNFPPRFSGRQFPNYSSELNVNALELEDSALYLCASSWEVGLRFGEGSWLTVV.

This rearrangement joins TRBV6-6 to TRBJ2-7; TRBD2 agrees at 7 bases. The J segment lost 7 bases and the V segment lost 2 bases, leaving 11 bases of the junction unmatched. The CDR3 covers 15 residues. CDR1 MNHNY and CDR2 SVGAGI come from the germline V gene (reference sequence). The DNA for the CDR3 is TGTGCCAGCAGTTACAGTGAGCGGGACCCCTTTGAGCAGTACTTC. Protein product: CASSYSERDPFEQYF.

A word on this clone: Its ends do not fully match the called genes, so a read error is possible. The rearrangement links TRBV6-5 to TRBJ1-1; weak D call: TRBD1 (6 bases). CDR1 and CDR2 (germline): MNHEY, SVGAGI. The CDR3 length is 14 residues. In DNA form, the CDR3 reads TGTGCCATCAGTGAGGGGGGCATCAGGACTGAAGCTTTCTTT. Protein: CAISEGGIRTEAFF.

The CDR3 sequence is CAWSALVNNSPLHF. CDR3 coding DNA: TGTGCCTGGAGTGCCCTGGTGAACAATTCACCCCTCCACTTT. V gene TRBV30 combines with J gene TRBJ1-6; D unresolved. With 1 base removed from V and 7 bases from J, the gap between germline ends came to 11 bases. The CDR3 is 14 amino acids. Germline CDR1 and CDR2: GTSNPN and SVGIG (reference sequence). The complete variable domain, with remaining parts taken from reference TRBV30 and TRBJ1-6, reads SQTIHQWPATLVQPVGSPLSLECTVEGTSNPNLYWYRQAAGRGLQLLFYSVGIGQISSEVPQNLSASRPQDRQFILSSKKLLLSDSGFYLCAWSALVNNSPLHFGNGTRLTVT.

This chain connects TRBV28 to TRBJ1-2; the D gene is possibly TRBD1 (6 bases). With 3 bases removed from V and 8 bases from J, the gap between germline ends came to 16 bases. Germline loops: CDR1 MDHEN, CDR2 SYDVKM. The CDR3 covers 14 residues. CDR3 sequence (DNA): TGTGCCAGCAGTTTGCCGACAGGATCCGGAGGCTACACCTTC. Its translation is CASSLPTGSGGYTF.

J is TRBJ2-3 and V is TRBV7-2, with TRBD2 matching over 9 bases. CDR1 SGHTA and CDR2 FQGNSA come from the germline V gene. The CDR3 has 16 residues. V was pared by 1 base and J by 4 bases, with 6 bases of the junction left unmatched. The CDR3 bases are TGTGCCAGCAGCTTAGTGGCGGGAGGGCCATCAGATACGCAGTATTTT. Translating it yields CASSLVAGGPSDTQYF.

J is TRBJ1-5 and V is TRBV7-9; TRBD1 aligns across 9 bases. Trimming at V came to 1 base and at J to 1 base, leaving 5 bases not matched to a gene. Germline assignment: CDR1 SEHNR and CDR2 FQNEAQ (reference sequence). This CDR3 comprises 17 residues. The CDR3 reads CASSLETGGRSNQPQHF. CDR3 nucleotides: TGTGCCAGCAGCTTAGAAACAGGGGGCAGAAGCAATCAGCCCCAGCATTTT.

This clone has just one count. V gene TRBV6-1 combines with J gene TRBJ1-5; a weak D match, TRBD1 (6 bases). From germline, CDR1 is MNHNS and CDR2 SASEGT. Between the trimmed V and J ends, which lost 0 bases and 0 bases, there was a span of 21 bases. The CDR3 extends over 20 amino acids. The CDR3 bases are TGTGCCAGCAGTGAAGCTGTAACAGGGTCGATCGGCTATAGCAATCAGCCCCAGCATTTT. Translated: CASSEAVTGSIGYSNQPQHF.

This chain uses TRBV27 with TRBJ2-1; 11 nucleotides agree with TRBD2. The junction had 1 base not matched to a gene; V was cut back by 6 bases and J by 6 bases. The CDR3 contains 13 residues. CDR1 is MNHEY, CDR2 SMNVEV, per germline (reference sequence). CDR3 nucleotide sequence: TGTGCCAGCAGACTAGCGGGAGTCAATGAGCAGTTCTTC. It translates to CASRLAGVNEQFF.

To note about this clone: The sample carries other DNA sequences with the same CDR3. The chain carries TRBV7-9 and TRBJ1-1; 11 bases line up with TRBD1. J lost 6 bases, V lost 3 bases, and 0 bases had no gene match. The CDR3 is 13 amino acids. CDR1 SEHNR and CDR2 FQNEAQ come from the germline V gene (reference sequence). CDR3 DNA: TGTGCCAGCAGCTTGGGACAGGGGGCTGAAGCTTTCTTT. It codes for CASSLGQGAEAFF.

This clone appeared a single time. The chain has TRBV28 and TRBJ1-4, with TRBD1 identical over 8 bases. With 5 bases clipped from V and 0 bases from J, the junction kept 11 bases outside the gene matches. The CDR3 is 18 residues long. Germline V gene data show CDR1 as MDHEN and CDR2 as SYDVKM. This chain's CDR3 is CASSPTGGPPSTNEKLFF. DNA for the CDR3: TGTGCCAGCAGTCCAACAGGGGGACCTCCGTCAACTAATGAAAAACTGTTTTTT.

The V gene is TRBV4-3, the J gene TRBJ1-6; 8 bases agree with TRBD1. The CDR3 has 14 residues. Germline loops: CDR1 LGHNA, CDR2 YSLEER. Trimming cost V 2 bases and J 9 bases; bases outside gene matches: 3. The CDR3 loop is CASSQWTGSSPLHF. CDR3 sequence (DNA): TGCGCCAGCAGCCAATGGACAGGGAGTTCACCCCTCCACTTT.

This clone was picked up one time. The chain carries TRBV27 and TRBJ2-7; D possibly corresponds to TRBD2 (6 bases). In germline, CDR1 is MNHEY, CDR2 SMNVEV (reference sequence). The CDR3 has 15 amino acids. Trimming shortened V by 0 bases and J by 0 bases, and 9 bases separated the two germline ends. The CDR3 here is CASSLSNGGSYEQYF. As DNA, the CDR3 is TGTGCCAGCAGTTTATCGAACGGGGGCTCCTACGAGCAGTACTTC.

The chain couples TRBV19 to TRBJ2-7, with 7 positions matching TRBD2. The CDR3 length is 15 residues. The trim removed 1 base at V and 2 bases at J, leaving 5 bases unmatched. Per germline, CDR1 LNHDA and CDR2 SQIVND (reference sequence). CDR3 sequence reads: CASSIGAGEAYEQYF. Here the CDR3 DNA reads TGTGCCAGTAGTATAGGTGCGGGAGAGGCCTACGAGCAGTACTTC.

The genes are TRBV7-8 and TRBJ1-2; maybe TRBD1 (6 bases). CDR1 is SGHVS, CDR2 FQNEAQ, per germline. The CDR3 loop spans 15 amino acids. Trimming pared 1 base from V and 3 bases from J, leaving 12 bases between. The CDR3: CASSLVGGVDYGYTF. CDR3 nucleotides: TGTGCCAGCAGCTTAGTTGGGGGCGTAGACTATGGCTACACCTTC.

This clone has a single count. The V and J genes are TRBV11-2 and TRBJ2-7; TRBD1 matches 11 bases. This CDR3 is 14 amino acids long. The V gene end was trimmed by 6 bases and the J gene end by 5 bases; junction bases not matched to a gene: 6. Germline V CDR1 and CDR2: SGHAT, FQNNGV. The CDR3, as DNA: TGTGCCAGCAGGGTGCGGACAGGGGGCCACGAGCAGTACTTC. This translates into CASRVRTGGHEQYF.

This clone appeared a single time. The chain joins TRBV4-2 to TRBJ2-1; 12 nucleotides match TRBD2. The germline CDR1 and CDR2 sequences are LGHNA and YNFKEQ. The J segment lost 3 bases and the V segment lost 0 bases, leaving 0 bases of the junction unmatched. The CDR3 extends over 16 amino acids. CDR3 amino acids: CASSQELAGGYNEQFF. CDR3 nucleotide sequence: TGTGCCAGCAGCCAAGAACTAGCGGGGGGCTACAATGAGCAGTTCTTC.

With respect to this clone: The same CDR3 is also encoded by other DNA sequences in this sample. The V call is TRBV7-9, the J call TRBJ1-6; 7 nucleotides match TRBD1. The ends lost 5 bases at V and 5 bases at J; junction bases unmatched: 3. Germline CDR1 is SEHNR and CDR2 is FQNEAQ (reference sequence). This CDR3 region has 14 residues. This CDR3 is CASSGDRDNSPLHF. The DNA of the CDR3 is TGTGCCAGCAGCGGGGACAGAGATAATTCACCCCTCCACTTT. Based on the CDR3 plus reference TRBV7-9 and TRBJ1-6, the full variable domain is DTGVSQNPRHKITKRGQNVTFRCDPISEHNRLYWYRQTLGQGPEFLTYFQNEAQLEKSRLLSDRFSAERPKGSFSTLEIQRTEQGDSAMYLCASSGDRDNSPLHFGNGTRLTVT.

About this clone: The same CDR3 arises from other DNA sequences in this sample as well. The V gene is TRBV7-9, the J gene TRBJ2-1; TRBD2 is a possible D gene (7 bases). The CDR3 extends over 14 amino acids. V shed 1 base and J shed 4 bases, with 8 bases lying between them. CDR1 is SEHNR, CDR2 FQNEAQ, per germline (reference sequence). The CDR3, as DNA: TGTGCCAGCAGCTTAGAGGGGGGGTACAATGAGCAGTTCTTC. Its protein product is CASSLEGGYNEQFF.

The chain links TRBV28 to TRBJ2-7; D remains unclear. Germline loops: CDR1 MDHEN, CDR2 SYDVKM. The germline V and J ends were trimmed by 3 bases and 2 bases, with 11 bases remaining between them. The CDR3 length is 14 residues. This CDR3 is CASSLAQIPYEQYF. The CDR3 DNA reads TGTGCCAGCAGTTTGGCTCAGATCCCCTACGAGCAGTACTTC.

The J gene is TRBJ1-1, the V gene TRBV30; D is uncertain. Germline CDR1 GTSNPN, CDR2 SVGIG (reference sequence). The CDR3 is made up of 13 amino acids. Trimming removed 2 bases at V and 4 bases at J, with 11 bases between. In DNA form, the CDR3 reads TGTGCCTGGAGTCCTGGGAGAGGCACTGAAGCTTTCTTT. This translates into CAWSPGRGTEAFF.

The chain has TRBV5-1 and TRBJ2-7, with 9 bases fitting TRBD1. Germline assignment: CDR1 SGHRS and CDR2 YFSETQ. The CDR3 is made up of 13 amino acids. The J segment lost 4 bases and the V segment lost 7 bases, leaving 6 bases of the junction unmatched. The CDR3 here is CASRTGDSYEQYF. In DNA form, the CDR3 reads TGCGCCAGCCGGACAGGGGATAGTTACGAGCAGTACTTC.

This chain connects TRBV30 to TRBJ2-7, with D perhaps given as TRBD1 or TRBD2 (5 bases each). The germline V gene has CDR1 GTSNPN and CDR2 SVGIG (reference sequence). The CDR3 is 16 amino acids. V was shortened by 3 bases and J by 3 bases, with 21 bases between the two germline ends. The CDR3 sequence is CAWRPTSGATGYEQYF. CDR3 coding DNA: TGTGCCTGGAGGCCGACCTCCGGGGCCACGGGCTACGAGCAGTACTTC.

The CDR3 sequence is CAISSDSNQPQHF. The CDR3 bases are TGTGCCATCAGTAGTGATAGCAATCAGCCCCAGCATTTT. The chain recombines TRBV10-3 with TRBJ1-5; D remains ambiguous. V was trimmed by 5 bases and J by 0 bases, leaving 5 bases between them. This CDR3 contains 13 residues. Germline V gives CDR1 ENHRY, CDR2 SYGVKD.

This CDR3 reads CSVVWAARGGYTF. As DNA, the CDR3 is TGCAGCGTTGTTTGGGCGGCTCGGGGTGGCTACACCTTC. The chain combines TRBV29-1 with TRBJ1-2; D unresolved. The germline V and J ends were trimmed by 4 bases and 7 bases, with 16 bases remaining between them. This CDR3 region has 13 residues. CDR1 SQVTM and CDR2 ANQGSEA come from the germline V gene.

The V and J genes are TRBV9 and TRBJ2-1, with D possibly TRBD1 on 6 matching bases. Between the trimmed V and J ends, which lost 4 bases and 5 bases, there was a span of 13 bases. The CDR3 is 14 residues long. Germline V gene data show CDR1 as SGDLS and CDR2 as YYNGEE. The CDR3 sequence is CASSPPDSDNEQFF. The CDR3, as DNA: TGTGCCAGCAGCCCACCGGACAGTGACAATGAGCAGTTCTTC.

The chain employs TRBV11-3 and TRBJ2-3, with 7 bases fitting TRBD1. J gave up 3 bases and V 5 bases, and 8 bases lay outside the gene matches. The CDR3 is made up of 15 amino acids. Germline V gene sequence: CDR1 SGHNT, CDR2 YENEEA. Written as DNA, the CDR3 is TGTGCCAGCAGCCCCGGACAGGAACTAACAGATACGCAGTATTTT. The encoded protein is CASSPGQELTDTQYF. Looking up the rest from reference TRBV11-3 and TRBJ2-3 gives the full variable domain: EAGVVQSPRYKIIEKKQPVAFWCNPISGHNTLYWYLQNLGQGPELLIRYENEEAVDDSQLPKDRFSAERLKGVDSTLKIQPAELGDSAVYLCASSPGQELTDTQYFGPGTRLTVL.